The entry below gives a single T cell receptor beta chain sequence along with its context. Treatment reported: oral pan-JAK inhibitor, 5-10 mg twice daily. J was trimmed by 4 bases and V by 2 bases; bases with no gene match: 5. CDR1 and CDR2 (germline): GTSNPN, SVGIG (reference sequence). The CDR3 covers 15 residues. This sample was taken from a study of CD8+ T cells in alopecia areata. Background on the study: Administration of oral tofacitinib to treated patients was at 5 to 10 mg twice daily.

Sequencing used cDNA as its template, made by extracting RNA and reverse transcribing it. Clones were sequenced by immunoSEQ multiplex PCR, and TCRdb holds only the in-frame ones, with some missing. The repertoire holds about 100,000 clones, with around 40% as singletons. Sequenced material: CD8+ T cells sorted from blood, taken at week 24, from a patient treated with tofacitinib. This receptor was taken from a human donor with alopecia areata. This chain uses TRBV30 with TRBJ2-5, with TRBD2 identical over 12 bases. CDR3 protein: CAWSMASGGGETQYF. CDR3 DNA sequence: TGTGCCTGGAGTATGGCTAGCGGGGGGGGAGAGACCCAGTACTTC.